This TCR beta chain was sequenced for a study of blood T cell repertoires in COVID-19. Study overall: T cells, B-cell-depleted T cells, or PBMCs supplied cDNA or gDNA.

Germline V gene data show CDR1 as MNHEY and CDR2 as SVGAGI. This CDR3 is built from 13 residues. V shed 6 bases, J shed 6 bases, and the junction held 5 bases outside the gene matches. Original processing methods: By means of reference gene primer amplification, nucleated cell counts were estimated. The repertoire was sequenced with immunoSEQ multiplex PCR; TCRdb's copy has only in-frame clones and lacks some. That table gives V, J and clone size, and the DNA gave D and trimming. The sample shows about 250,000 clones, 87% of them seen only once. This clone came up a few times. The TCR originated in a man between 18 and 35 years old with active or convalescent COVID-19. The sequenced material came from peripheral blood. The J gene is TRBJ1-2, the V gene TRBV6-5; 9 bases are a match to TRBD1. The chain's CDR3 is CASSRDREDGYTF. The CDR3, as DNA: TGTGCCAGCAGCCGGGACAGGGAGGATGGCTACACCTTC.